This T cell receptor beta chain comes out of a study of shared clonotypes between healthy human individuals. The CDR3 contains 12 residues. The germline V gene encodes CDR1 SGHTA and CDR2 FQGNSA. V was trimmed by 4 bases and J by 4 bases, leaving 4 bases between them. Only in-frame clones appear in the TCRdb table, and some are missing; sequencing was by immunoSEQ multiplex PCR. The sample comprises over a million clones, around 78% of which are singletons, and 0.5% to 0.65% rests with the top ten. Both subsets, CD45RA+ naive and CD45RA-negative memory, were split from the CD4+ cells. The sample was memory CD4+ T cells from PBMCs. Subset reported: CD45RA-negative fraction. The clonotype was recovered from a man between 18 and 35 years old in good health. Some clones in this sample may be carry-over from other donors' samples. The rearrangement links TRBV7-2 to TRBJ2-2; no definite D call. The CDR3 DNA sequence: TGTGCCAGCAGCTCTCTCACCGGGGAGCTGTTTTTT. This sequence encodes CASSSLTGELFF.